This T cell receptor beta chain was sequenced in a study of blood T cell repertoires in COVID-19. Study overall: The samples span acute and convalescent COVID-19 from the United States, Italy and Spain. T cells, B-cell-depleted T cells, or PBMCs supplied cDNA or gDNA.

The CDR3 runs to 15 residues. V was clipped by 3 bases and J by 0 bases; unmatched bases: 1. Germline loops: CDR1 SGHTA, CDR2 FQGTGA. Original processing notes: Estimates of nucleated cell counts were drawn from the amplification of reference gene primers. Method: immunoSEQ multiplex PCR; TCRdb's copy keeps in-frame clones and lacks some. V and J calls and clone size follow that table, whereas D and trimming were derived from the DNA. The sample carries around 41,000 clones, approximately 90% recorded once. Only a few counts were recorded for this clone. The sequencing input was peripheral blood. The chain combines TRBV7-3 with TRBJ2-3; 9 positions match TRBD2. The clonotype originates from a woman in her twenties or thirties in a cohort sampled during active COVID-19. The CDR3 spells CASSLTSGSTDTQYF. The CDR3 nucleotides are TGTGCCAGCAGCTTGACTAGCGGTAGCACAGATACGCAGTATTTT.